This T cell receptor beta chain was sequenced during a study of blood T cell repertoires in COVID-19. Study at large: Some COVID-19 samples were acute and others convalescent; all came from the United States, Italy and Spain. PBMCs, B-cell-depleted T cells, or T cells were the source of the cDNA or gDNA that made up the material.

Clones were read by immunoSEQ multiplex PCR, and TCRdb kept only the in-frame ones, dropping some. The repertoire holds over 250,000 clones, with approximately 85% as singletons. The CDR3 is 16 amino acids. CDR1 MDHEN and CDR2 SYDVKM come from the germline V gene. The V end was cut by 5 bases, the J end by 5 bases, with 21 bases between. The TCR comes from a woman between 65 and 79 years old with acute or convalescent COVID-19. This rearrangement joins TRBV28 to TRBJ1-2; possibly TRBD1 for D (5 bases). The material sequenced was peripheral blood. The CDR3 DNA sequence: TGTGCCAGCAGTCTCCCCTATGAGCAGGGAGGATATGGCTACACCTTC. Protein: CASSLPYEQGGYGYTF.